This T cell receptor beta chain was identified in a study of T cell responses to AZD1222 COVID-19 vaccine. Study outcomes and limitations: Samples come after the peak T cell response, not at day 14. The number of AZD1222 recipients seropositive at baseline was only five to seven. The donor group comprised mostly white British people and more females; the analysis possibly underestimated clonal diversity. Spike was spanned by vaccine-associated CD4 TCRs, with dominance at 160-218 and 743-854.

Germline V gene data show CDR1 as WSHSY and CDR2 as SAAADI. The CDR3 sequence is 15 residues long. The germline V and J ends were trimmed by 8 bases and 0 bases, with 16 bases remaining between them. Sequenced by immunoSEQ multiplex PCR; TCRdb stores in-frame clones only, minus some. The sample lists 150,000 to 200,000 clones, around 94% occurring once. For this clone: Its antigen is currently unknown.

This TCR was sampled from an adult in good health. The sequences come from peripheral blood, collected on day 0 of AZD1222 vaccination. The rearrangement uses TRBV10-2 and TRBJ1-2; D ambiguous. The CDR3 spells CASRNLAGPNYGYTF. In nucleotides, the CDR3 is TGCGCCAGCCGGAATCTCGCGGGCCCTAACTATGGCTACACCTTC.